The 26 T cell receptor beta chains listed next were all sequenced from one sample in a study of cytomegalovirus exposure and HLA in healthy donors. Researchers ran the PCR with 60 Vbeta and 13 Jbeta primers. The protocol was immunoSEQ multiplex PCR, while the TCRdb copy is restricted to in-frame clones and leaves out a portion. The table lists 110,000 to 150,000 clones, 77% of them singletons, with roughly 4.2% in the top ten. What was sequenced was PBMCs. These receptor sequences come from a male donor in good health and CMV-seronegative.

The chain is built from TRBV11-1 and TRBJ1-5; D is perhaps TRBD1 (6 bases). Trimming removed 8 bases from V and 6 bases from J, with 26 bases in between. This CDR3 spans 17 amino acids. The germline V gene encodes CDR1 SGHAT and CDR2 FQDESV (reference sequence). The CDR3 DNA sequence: TGTGCCAGCGAACAGCAAAGTTCAGGGGATCATGGTCAGCCCCAGCATTTT. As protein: CASEQQSSGDHGQPQHF. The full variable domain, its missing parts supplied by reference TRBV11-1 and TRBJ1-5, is EAEVAQSPRYKITEKSQAVAFWCDPISGHATLYWYRQILGQGPELLVQFQDESVVDDSQLPKDRFSAERLKGVDSTLKIQPAELGDSAMYLCASEQQSSGDHGQPQHFGDGTRLSIL.

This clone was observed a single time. The CDR3 DNA reads as TGTGCCAGCAGCTTAGGGCGGGGGGGCCGGGAGACCCAGTACTTC. Residues: CASSLGRGGRETQYF. The chain recombines TRBV7-2 with TRBJ2-5; TRBD2 agrees at 9 bases. J lost 5 bases, V lost 1 base, and 5 bases had no gene match. CDR1 and CDR2 from the germline V gene are SGHTA and FQGNSA. The CDR3 loop spans 15 amino acids.

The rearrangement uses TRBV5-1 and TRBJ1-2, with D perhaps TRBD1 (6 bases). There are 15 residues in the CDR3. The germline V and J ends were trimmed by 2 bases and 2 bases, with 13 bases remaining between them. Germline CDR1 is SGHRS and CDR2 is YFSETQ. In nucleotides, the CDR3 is TGCGCCAGCAGCTTTTCCGTAGGACAGAACTATGGCTACACCTTC. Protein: CASSFSVGQNYGYTF.

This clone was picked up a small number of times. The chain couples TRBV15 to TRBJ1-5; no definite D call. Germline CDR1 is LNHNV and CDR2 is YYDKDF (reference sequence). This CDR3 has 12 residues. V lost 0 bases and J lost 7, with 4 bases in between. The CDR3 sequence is CATSRDIQPQHF. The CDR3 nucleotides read TGTGCCACCAGCAGAGATATCCAGCCCCAGCATTTT.

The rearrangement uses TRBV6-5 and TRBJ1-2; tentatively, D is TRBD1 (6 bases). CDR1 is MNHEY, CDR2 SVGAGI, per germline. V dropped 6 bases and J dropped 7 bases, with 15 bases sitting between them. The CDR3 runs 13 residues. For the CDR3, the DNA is TGTGCCAGCAGGAAGACAGGTTTGTTTGGCTACACCTTC. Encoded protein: CASRKTGLFGYTF.

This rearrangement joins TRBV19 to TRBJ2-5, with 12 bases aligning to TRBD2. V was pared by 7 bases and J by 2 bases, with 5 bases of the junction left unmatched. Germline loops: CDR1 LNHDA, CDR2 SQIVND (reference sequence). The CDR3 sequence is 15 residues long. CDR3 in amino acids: CASKPSGGGQETQYF. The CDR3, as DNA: TGTGCCAGTAAGCCTAGCGGGGGGGGTCAAGAGACCCAGTACTTC.

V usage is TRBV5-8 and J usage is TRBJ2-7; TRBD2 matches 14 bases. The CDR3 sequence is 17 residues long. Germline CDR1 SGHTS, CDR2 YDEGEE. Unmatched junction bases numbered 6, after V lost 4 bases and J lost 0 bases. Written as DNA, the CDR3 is TGTGCCAGCAGCGGTCCCGGGACTAGCGGGAGCTCCTACGAGCAGTACTTC. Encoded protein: CASSGPGTSGSSYEQYF.

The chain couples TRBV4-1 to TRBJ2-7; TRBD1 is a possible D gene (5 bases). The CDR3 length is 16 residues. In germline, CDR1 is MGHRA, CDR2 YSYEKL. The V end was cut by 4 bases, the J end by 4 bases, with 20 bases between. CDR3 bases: TGCGCCAGCAGCCGACTCACACAGGCATTTCCATACGAGCAGTACTTC. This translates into CASSRLTQAFPYEQYF.

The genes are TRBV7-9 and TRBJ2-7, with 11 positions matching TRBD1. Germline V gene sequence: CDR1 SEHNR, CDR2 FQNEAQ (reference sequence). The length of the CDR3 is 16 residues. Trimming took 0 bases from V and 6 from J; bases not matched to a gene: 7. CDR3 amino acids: CASSLAQGTGGLEQYF. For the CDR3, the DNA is TGTGCCAGCAGCTTAGCGCAGGGGACAGGGGGTCTCGAGCAGTACTTC.

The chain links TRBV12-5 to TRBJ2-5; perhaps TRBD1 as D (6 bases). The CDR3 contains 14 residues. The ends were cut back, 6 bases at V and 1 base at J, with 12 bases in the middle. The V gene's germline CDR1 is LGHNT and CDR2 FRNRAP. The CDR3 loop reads CASGTGQPQETQYF. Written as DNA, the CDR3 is TGTGCTAGTGGAACAGGACAGCCCCAAGAGACCCAGTACTTC.

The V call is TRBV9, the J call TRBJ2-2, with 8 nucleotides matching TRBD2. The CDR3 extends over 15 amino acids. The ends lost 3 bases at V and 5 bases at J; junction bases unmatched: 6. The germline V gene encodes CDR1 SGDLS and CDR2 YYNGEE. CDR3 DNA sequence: TGTGCCAGCAGCGCGCGGGGGGAGGGAACCGGGGAGCTGTTTTTT. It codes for CASSARGEGTGELFF.

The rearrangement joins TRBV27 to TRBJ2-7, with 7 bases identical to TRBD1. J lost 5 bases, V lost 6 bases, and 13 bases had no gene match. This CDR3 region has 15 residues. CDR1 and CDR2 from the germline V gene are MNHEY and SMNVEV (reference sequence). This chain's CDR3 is CASRGPRQGFDEQYF. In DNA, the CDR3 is TGTGCCAGCAGAGGGCCCCGACAGGGTTTCGACGAGCAGTACTTC.

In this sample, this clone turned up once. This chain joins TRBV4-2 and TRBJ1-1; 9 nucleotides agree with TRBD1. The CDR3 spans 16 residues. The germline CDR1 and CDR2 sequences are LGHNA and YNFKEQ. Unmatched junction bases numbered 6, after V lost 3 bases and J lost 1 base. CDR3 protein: CASSHPVGQGNTEAFF. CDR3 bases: TGTGCCAGCAGCCATCCCGTGGGACAGGGGAACACTGAAGCTTTCTTT.

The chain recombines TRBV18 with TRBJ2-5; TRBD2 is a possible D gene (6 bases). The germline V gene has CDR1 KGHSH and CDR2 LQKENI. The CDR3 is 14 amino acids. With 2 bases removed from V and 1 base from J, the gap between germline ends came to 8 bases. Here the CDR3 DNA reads TGTGCCAGCTCACCAGCGGGGCGCCAAGAGACCCAGTACTTC. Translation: CASSPAGRQETQYF.

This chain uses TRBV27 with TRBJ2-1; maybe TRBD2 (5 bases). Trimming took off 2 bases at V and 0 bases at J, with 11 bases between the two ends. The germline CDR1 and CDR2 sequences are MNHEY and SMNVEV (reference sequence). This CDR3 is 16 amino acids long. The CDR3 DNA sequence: TGTGCCAGCAGTTTAGAGGGTATGAGCTCCTACAATGAGCAGTTCTTC. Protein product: CASSLEGMSSYNEQFF.

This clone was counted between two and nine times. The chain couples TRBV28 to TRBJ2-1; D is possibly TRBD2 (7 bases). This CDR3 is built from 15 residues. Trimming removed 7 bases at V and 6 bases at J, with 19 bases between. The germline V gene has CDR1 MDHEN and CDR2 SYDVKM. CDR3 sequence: CASTRSGGALNEQFF. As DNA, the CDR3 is TGTGCCAGCACACGTAGTGGGGGGGCGCTCAATGAGCAGTTCTTC.

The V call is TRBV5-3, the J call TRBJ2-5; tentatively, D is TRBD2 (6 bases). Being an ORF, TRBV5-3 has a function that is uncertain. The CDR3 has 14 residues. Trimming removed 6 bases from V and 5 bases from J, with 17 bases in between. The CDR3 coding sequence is TGTGCCAGAAACGGAGGAGGGATGGGGGAGACCCAGTACTTC. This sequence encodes CARNGGGMGETQYF.

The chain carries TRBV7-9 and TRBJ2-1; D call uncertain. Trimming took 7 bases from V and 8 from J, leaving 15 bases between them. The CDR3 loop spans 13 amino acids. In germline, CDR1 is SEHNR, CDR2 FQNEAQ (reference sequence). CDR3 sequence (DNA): TGTGCCAGCACCTATGACGAGCGACATGAGCAGTTCTTC. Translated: CASTYDERHEQFF.

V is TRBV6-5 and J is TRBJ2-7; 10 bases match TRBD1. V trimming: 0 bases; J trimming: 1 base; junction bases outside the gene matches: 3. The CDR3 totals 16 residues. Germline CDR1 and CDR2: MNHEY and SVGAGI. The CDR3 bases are TGTGCCAGCAGTTACTCGGGGACAGGGGCATCCTACGAGCAGTACTTC. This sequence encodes CASSYSGTGASYEQYF.

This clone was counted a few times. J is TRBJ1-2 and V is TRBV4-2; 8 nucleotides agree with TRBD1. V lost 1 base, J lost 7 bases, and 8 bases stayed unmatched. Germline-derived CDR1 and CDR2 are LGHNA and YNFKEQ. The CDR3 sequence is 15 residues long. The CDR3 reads CASSQADRGSSGYTF. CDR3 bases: TGTGCCAGCAGCCAAGCCGACAGGGGTTCGAGTGGCTACACCTTC.

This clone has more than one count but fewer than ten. The DNA of the CDR3 is TGCGCCAGCAGCATGGGACAGGGAGGTGAAGCTTTCTTT. Protein product: CASSMGQGGEAFF. J is TRBJ1-1 and V is TRBV5-1, with 9 bases aligning to TRBD1. The CDR3 has 13 amino acids. Germline CDR1 SGHRS, CDR2 YFSETQ. Trimming removed 4 bases from V and 7 bases from J; junction bases left unmatched: 5.

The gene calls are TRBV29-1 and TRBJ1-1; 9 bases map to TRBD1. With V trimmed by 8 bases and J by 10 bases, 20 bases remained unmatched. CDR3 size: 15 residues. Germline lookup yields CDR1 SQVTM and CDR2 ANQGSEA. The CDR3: CSSQTYGQGLERAFF. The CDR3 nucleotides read TGCAGCTCACAGACCTACGGACAGGGGTTGGAAAGAGCTTTCTTT. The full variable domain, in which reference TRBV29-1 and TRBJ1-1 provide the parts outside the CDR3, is SAVISQKPSRDICQRGTSLTIQCQVDSQVTMMFWYRQQPGQSLTLIATANQGSEATYESGFVIDKFPISRPNLTFSTLTVSNMSPEDSSIYLCSSQTYGQGLERAFFGQGTRLTVV.

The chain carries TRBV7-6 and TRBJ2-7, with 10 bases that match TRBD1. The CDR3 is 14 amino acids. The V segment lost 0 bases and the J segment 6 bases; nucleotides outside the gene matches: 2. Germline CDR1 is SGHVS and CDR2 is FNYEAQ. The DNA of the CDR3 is TGTGCCAGCAGCTTAGCGGGGACAGGGGTCGAGCAGTACTTC. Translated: CASSLAGTGVEQYF.

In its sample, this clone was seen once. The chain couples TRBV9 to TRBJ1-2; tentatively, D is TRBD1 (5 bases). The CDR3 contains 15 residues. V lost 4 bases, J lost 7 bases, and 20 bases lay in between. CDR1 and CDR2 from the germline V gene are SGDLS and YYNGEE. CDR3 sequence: CASSTEVDRWVGYTF. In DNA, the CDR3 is TGTGCCAGCAGCACAGAAGTCGACAGATGGGTTGGCTACACCTTC.

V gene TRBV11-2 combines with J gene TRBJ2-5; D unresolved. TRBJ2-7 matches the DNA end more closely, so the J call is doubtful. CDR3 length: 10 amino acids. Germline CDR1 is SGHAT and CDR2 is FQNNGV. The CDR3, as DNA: TGTGCCAGCAGCTTAGACGAGCAGTACTTC. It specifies CASSLDEQYF.

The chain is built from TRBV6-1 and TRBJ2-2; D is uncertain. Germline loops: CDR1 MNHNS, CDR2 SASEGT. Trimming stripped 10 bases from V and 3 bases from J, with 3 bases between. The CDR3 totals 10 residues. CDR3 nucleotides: TGTGCCACAGACACCGGGGAGCTGTTTTTT. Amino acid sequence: CATDTGELFF.